The rows below give T cell receptor beta chains drawn from one sample of a study of blood T cell repertoires in COVID-19. Profiled with immunoSEQ multiplex PCR; TCRdb holds only in-frame clones, not every one. This table has 250,000 to 300,000 clones, approximately 90% appearing once. The sequenced material came from PBMCs or T cells enriched from blood (not recorded which). These receptors originate from a man aged 40-50 years who had recovered from COVID-19. The CDR3 runs from the conserved cysteine through the conserved F or W. The order of the fields is D gene, clone size, J gene, CDR3 length, V gene, CDR3 protein, CDR3 DNA. A D gene is named only where the DNA matches it firmly. Clone sizes are given selectively: once, few, many, or a class where the clone is expanded.

>-|-|TRBJ1-1|14|TRBV9
CASSSSAVGTEAFF
TGTGCCAGCAGCTCCAGCGCGGTAGGCACTGAAGCTTTCTTT
>-|-|TRBJ2-3|20|TRBV5-1
CASSRWAGAGDLLSTDTQYF
TGCGCCAGCAGCCGGTGGGCAGGGGCGGGGGACCTTCTTAGCACAGATACGCAGTATTTT
>-|-|TRBJ1-5|14|TRBV2
CASRKQGVNQPQHF
TGTGCCAGCAGAAAACAGGGAGTAAATCAGCCCCAGCATTTT
>TRBD2|-|TRBJ2-3|16|TRBV4-3
CASSQDGTSPTDTQYF
TGCGCCAGCAGCCAAGATGGGACTAGCCCTACAGATACGCAGTATTTT
>-|-|TRBJ1-1|16|TRBV7-8
CASSPLPVAGNTEAFF
TGTGCCAGCAGCCCCCTACCAGTAGCGGGTAACACTGAAGCTTTCTTT
>TRBD1|-|TRBJ1-4|12|TRBV19
CASGQGWEKLFF
TGTGCCAGTGGACAGGGTTGGGAAAAACTGTTTTTT
>TRBD1|-|TRBJ2-6|18|TRBV5-1
CASSGQGQGISGANVLTF
TGCGCCAGCAGCGGGCAGGGACAGGGTATTTCTGGGGCCAACGTCCTGACTTTC
>TRBD1|-|TRBJ2-7|13|TRBV24-1
CAAGTGGDYEQYF
TGTGCCGCAGGGACAGGAGGGGACTACGAGCAGTACTTC
>-|-|TRBJ2-4|14|TRBV28
CASSPTVAKNIQYF
TGTGCCAGCAGTCCTACAGTAGCCAAAAACATTCAGTACTTC
>TRBD1|-|TRBJ2-5|17|TRBV19
CASSIDLWDRGQETQYF
TGTGCCAGTAGTATAGATCTTTGGGACAGGGGCCAAGAGACCCAGTACTTC
>-|-|TRBJ1-4|14|TRBV13
CASSPYRDNEKLFF
TGTGCCAGCAGTCCATACAGGGATAATGAAAAACTGTTTTTT
>TRBD1|-|TRBJ1-3|16|TRBV4-3
CASSQVQGLSGNTIYF
TGCGCCAGCAGCCAAGTACAGGGGCTCTCTGGAAACACCATATATTTT
>TRBD1|-|TRBJ1-5|16|TRBV19
CASSIQGQGYNQPQHF
TGTGCCAGTAGTATCCAGGGACAGGGGTACAATCAGCCCCAGCATTTT
>-|-|TRBJ2-1|19|TRBV21-1
CASSKAAGRAVPADNEQFF
TGTGCCAGCAGCAAAGCGGCGGGGAGGGCCGTCCCGGCTGACAATGAGCAGTTCTTC
>TRBD1|-|TRBJ2-3|14|TRBV19
CASNHGTVTDTQYF
TGTGCCAGTAATCACGGGACAGTCACAGATACGCAGTATTTT
>-|-|TRBJ1-4|16|TRBV4-1
CASSPPGVARNEKLFF
TGCGCCAGCAGCCCGCCGGGAGTTGCCCGAAATGAAAAACTGTTTTTT
>-|-|TRBJ1-4|15|TRBV7-2
CASSLGTGNHEKLFF
TGTGCCAGCAGCTTGGGCACAGGGAATCATGAAAAACTGTTTTTT
>-|once|TRBJ2-3|12|TRBV6-2/TRBV6-3
CASSYPPRTQYF
TGTGCCAGCAGTTACCCCCCCAGAACGCAGTATTTT
>-|once|TRBJ2-3|13|TRBV7-9
CASTLGQVDTQYF
TGTGCCAGCACCTTAGGCCAGGTAGATACGCAGTATTTT
>TRBD1|-|TRBJ1-4|15|TRBV19
CASSYRGSGNEKLFF
TGTGCCAGTAGTTACAGGGGCTCGGGTAATGAAAAACTGTTTTTT
>TRBD1|-|TRBJ1-2|14|TRBV27
CASSPRGPNYGYTF
TGTGCCAGCAGTCCCAGGGGGCCTAACTATGGCTACACCTTC
>-|-|TRBJ1-3|16|TRBV29-1
CSVEVIDRNSGNTIYF
TGCAGCGTTGAAGTTATCGACAGAAACTCTGGAAACACCATATATTTT